This T cell receptor beta chain came from a study of cytomegalovirus exposure and HLA in healthy donors. PCR employed 60 Vbeta and 13 Jbeta primers. Sequencing was performed with immunoSEQ multiplex PCR; in TCRdb, only in-frame clones are kept and a portion is missing. The sample shows 250,000 to 350,000 clones, more than 55% of them seen only once. Germline V lookup: CDR1 MNHNS, CDR2 SASEGT. The CDR3 totals 15 residues. The trim removed 5 bases at V and 0 bases at J, leaving 2 bases unmatched. The source of this sequence is a female donor in good health and CMV-seronegative. The chain joins TRBV6-1 to TRBJ1-4; 8 bases line up with TRBD1. Sequenced material: PBMCs. CDR3 DNA sequence: TGTGCCAGCAGTAAGACAGGGGCAACTAATGAAAAACTGTTTTTT. This gives the protein CASSKTGATNEKLFF.